These T cell receptor beta chains were read from a single sample in a study of T cell responses to AZD1222 COVID-19 vaccine. Data came from immunoSEQ multiplex PCR; TCRdb stores just in-frame clones and leaves some out. Of under 150,000 clones listed, 93% are singletons. The sequences come from peripheral blood, collected on day 0 of AZD1222 vaccination. All receptors derive from an adult in good health. Each CDR3 is given with its conserved first and last residue. D genes are given only for firm matches. Some rows mark clone size as missing; the rest say once, few, many or name a class of expanded clone.

j_call clone_size d_call v_call cdr3_nt cdr3_aa
TRBJ2-7 - - TRBV9 TGTGCCAGCAGCGTAGCGGGCAGATCCTACGAGCAGTACTTC CASSVAGRSYEQYF
TRBJ2-3 - - TRBV4-3 TGCGCCAGCAGCCAAGAATTTCGGGGGCCGGGCACAGATACGCAGTATTTT CASSQEFRGPGTDTQYF
TRBJ1-1 - - TRBV6-5 TGTGCCAGCACCGAAGGGTGGGGGCAAGTTGAAGCTTTCTTT CASTEGWGQVEAFF
TRBJ2-3 - - TRBV15 TGTGCCACCAGCAGAGGGGGAAGCACAGATACGCAGTATTTT CATSRGGSTDTQYF
TRBJ2-7 - - TRBV11-2 TGTGCCAGCAGCTCCAGGACACTTCGTGGCGAGCAGTACTTC CASSSRTLRGEQYF
TRBJ2-3 - - TRBV7-9 TGTGCCAGCAGCAGAAGCGGCCCTCCCACAGATACGCAGTATTTT CASSRSGPPTDTQYF
TRBJ1-4 - - TRBV6-5 TGTGCCAGCAGTTCGAACAATAATGAAAAACTGTTTTTT CASSSNNNEKLFF
TRBJ1-5 - - TRBV6-2/TRBV6-3 TGTGCCAGCAGCCTACCAGGGTTGGGGGAGCCGCCCCAGCATTTT CASSLPGLGEPPQHF
TRBJ2-5 - - TRBV11-3 TGTGCCAGCAGTCAGGGGCAAGAGACCCAGTACTTC CASSQGQETQYF
TRBJ2-1 - TRBD1 TRBV30 TGTGCCTGGAGTGTGTCCTGGACAGGGAGAAATGAGCAGTTCTTC CAWSVSWTGRNEQFF
TRBJ2-5 - TRBD2 TRBV7-6 TGTGCCAGCAGCCCGGGACTAGCGGGGGGGCCGCAAGAGACCCAGTACTTC CASSPGLAGGPQETQYF
TRBJ2-7 - - TRBV12-3/TRBV12-4 TGTGCCAGCAGTTTGAGGAATTACGAGCAGTACTTC CASSLRNYEQYF
TRBJ2-2 - TRBD2 TRBV3-1/TRBV3-2 TGTGCCACCGGACTAGCGGGGAACACCGGGGAGCTGTTTTTT CATGLAGNTGELFF
TRBJ2-7 - - TRBV7-6 TGTGCCAGCAGCTTAGGGTCGGGGAATATCCCCTACGAGCAGTACTTC CASSLGSGNIPYEQYF
TRBJ2-7 - TRBD2 TRBV2 TGTGCCAGCAGCCCCCTGGGAGGGGCCGAGCAGTACTTC CASSPLGGAEQYF
TRBJ2-3 - - TRBV9 TGTGCCAGCAGCTTACGGGGGCCTGGCACAGATACGCAGTATTTT CASSLRGPGTDTQYF
TRBJ2-7 once - TRBV7-9 TGTGCCAGCAGCTTAACCTCCTACGAGCAGTACTTC CASSLTSYEQYF
TRBJ2-7 - TRBD2 TRBV5-1 TGCGCCAGCAGCTCCTCTAGCGGAGCGCCCTCCTACGAGCAGTACTTC CASSSSSGAPSYEQYF
TRBJ2-3 - - TRBV2 TGTGCCAGCAGTGAAGCCGCACTACAGGGTGCAGATACGCAGTATTTT CASSEAALQGADTQYF
TRBJ2-3 - TRBD2 TRBV10-3 TGTGCCATCACCGGGACTAGCGGGAGCACAGATACGCAGTATTTT CAITGTSGSTDTQYF
TRBJ2-1 - TRBD2 TRBV4-1 TGCGCCAGCAGCGCCCTAGCGGGGGGGATATACAATGAGCAGTTCTTC CASSALAGGIYNEQFF
TRBJ1-1 - - TRBV3-1/TRBV3-2 TGTGCCAGCAGCCAAAAAGGGAACACTGAAGCTTTCTTT CASSQKGNTEAFF
TRBJ2-7 once - TRBV2 TGTGCCAGTATGACAGCTTCCTACGAGCAGTACTTC CASMTASYEQYF
TRBJ2-3 - - TRBV19 TGTGCCAGTACTTTGGGGCCAGGGGCCGCAGATACGCAGTATTTT CASTLGPGAADTQYF
TRBJ1-6 - - TRBV7-2 TGTGCCAGCAGCCTCGATCCGAACCCGGCTTCACCCCTCCACTTT CASSLDPNPASPLHF
TRBJ2-7 - TRBD2 TRBV7-2 TGTGCCAGCTCTGGGAGGGACTCCTACGAGCAGTACTTC CASSGRDSYEQYF
TRBJ1-1 - - TRBV2 TGTGCCAGCAGTGAAGTGGGCTTGAACACTGAAGCTTTCTTT CASSEVGLNTEAFF
TRBJ1-4 once - TRBV19 TGTGCCACCCGGGCGGGGGACGAAAAACTGTTTTTT CATRAGDEKLFF
TRBJ1-5 - - TRBV7-2 TGTGCCAGCAGCCCGGGACTCCCGACGGCCCAGCATTTT CASSPGLPTAQHF
TRBJ2-5 - TRBD2 TRBV3-1/TRBV3-2 TGTGCCAGCAGCCAAGGGTTAGCGGGGCAGATGGAGACCCAGTACTTC CASSQGLAGQMETQYF
TRBJ1-3 - - TRBV11-2 TGTGCCAGCAGCTTCGCCCGGGCGAACACCATATATTTT CASSFARANTIYF
TRBJ1-4 - - TRBV5-1 TGCGCCAGCAGCTTGGGGAAAGCAACTAATGAAAAACTGTTTTTT CASSLGKATNEKLFF
TRBJ2-3 - TRBD2 TRBV29-1 TGCAGCGTTGTGCCTAGCGGGAGTCTGGATACGCAGTATTTT CSVVPSGSLDTQYF
TRBJ1-1 - - TRBV6-5 TGTGCCAGCAGTTCCGGACAGAACACTGAAGCTTTCTTT CASSSGQNTEAFF
TRBJ1-5 - - TRBV27 TGTGCAACAAGACGTTATAGCAATCAGCCCCAGCATTTT CATRRYSNQPQHF
TRBJ1-1 - - TRBV9 TGTGCCAGCAGCGACAGGGATGCCGGCACTGAAGCTTTCTTT CASSDRDAGTEAFF
TRBJ1-3 - - TRBV11-2 TGTGCCAGCAGCCCCGATCCCGGGAGCTCTGGAAACACCATATATTTT CASSPDPGSSGNTIYF
TRBJ2-7 - - TRBV7-2 TGTGCCAGCAGCCCCCCGAGTAGGGGAGCCTACGAGCAGTACTTC CASSPPSRGAYEQYF
TRBJ1-1 - - TRBV25-1 TGTGCCAGCAGTGACCTTAGCACTGAAGCTTTCTTT CASSDLSTEAFF
TRBJ2-2 - - TRBV5-4 TGTGCCAGCAGCTTGGCCGGACAGCTCGACACCGGGGAGCTGTTTTTT CASSLAGQLDTGELFF
TRBJ2-3 - TRBD2 TRBV5-1 TGCGCCAGCAGCCCTGGACTAGCGGGAGGGGCTAGCACAGATACGCAGTATTTT CASSPGLAGGASTDTQYF
TRBJ1-2 - - TRBV5-1 TGCGCCAGCAGCTTCTCGGAGAGCTATGGCTACACCTTC CASSFSESYGYTF
TRBJ1-1 - - TRBV18 TGTGCCAGCTCAAACCGGTGGACTGAAGCTTTCTTT CASSNRWTEAFF
TRBJ1-1 - - TRBV2 TGTGCCAGTGGGGGCATGAACACTGAAGCTTTCTTT CASGGMNTEAFF
TRBJ2-5 - TRBD1 TRBV19 TGTGCCAGTAGTATTGGACAGGGGCAGACCCAGTACTTC CASSIGQGQTQYF
TRBJ2-6 - TRBD1 TRBV5-1 TGCGCCAGCGGACAGGGGGCTGGTGGGGCCAACGTCCTGACTTTC CASGQGAGGANVLTF
TRBJ2-3 - - TRBV7-7 TGTGCCAGCAGCTTAGCCCACACAGATACGCAGTATTTT CASSLAHTDTQYF
TRBJ2-1 - TRBD2 TRBV3-1/TRBV3-2 TGTGCCAGCAGCCAAGATTCTAGCGGGGGGGCTGGGTTCTTC CASSQDSSGGAGFF